The clone carrying this T cell receptor beta chain was recorded many times. Its antigen is as yet unknown. A single record per CDR3 protein comes from TCRdb applying MiXCR to the RACE reads. The sample gives about 54,000 distinct CDR3 sequences, about 9.9% of which show up once; approximately 1.7% is in the top ten. Time point specified: patch test 2, 6 weeks after DPC sensitization. This sample's treatment: therapeutic diphenylcyclopropenone sensitization with weekly scalp DPC. V was shortened by 9 bases and J by 8 bases, with 16 bases between the two germline ends. From germline, CDR1 is LNHDA and CDR2 SQIVND (reference sequence). The CDR3 is 13 residues long. The sample is drawn from a study of human T cells and chemical hapten exposure. Study at large: Alopecia areata, totalis and universalis patients, mostly female, were included.

General study points: No alteration of TCRs above 1 in 1000 frequency was seen with DPC sensitization.

This sequence joins TRBV19 and TRBJ1-4; D not certain. The TCR was taken from a woman between 45 and 65 years old with alopecia areata. Some clones in this sample may be carry-over from other donors' samples. This material consisted of whole blood, taken in connection with sensitization to the hapten diphenylcyclopropenone (DPC). The CDR3 loop is CASSVTTREKLFF. For the CDR3, the DNA is TGTGCCAGCTCCGTAACGACGCGAGAAAAACTGTTTTTT.